The 4 T cell receptor beta chains below were found in one sample sequenced in a study of blood T cell repertoires in COVID-19. Generated by immunoSEQ multiplex PCR, the TCRdb table keeps only in-frame clones and is missing some. This table holds 100,000 to 120,000 clones, 82% found once. Sequenced: peripheral blood. Receptors originate from a woman in her sixties with acute or convalescent COVID-19.

The chain employs TRBV11-1 and TRBJ1-1, with a tentative D call TRBD1 (6 bases). Trimming took off 2 bases at V and 5 bases at J, with 12 bases between the two ends. The CDR3 sequence is 14 residues long. Germline lookup yields CDR1 SGHAT and CDR2 FQDESV (reference sequence). Here the CDR3 reads CASSLTGRGTEAFF. The CDR3 bases are TGTGCCAGCAGCTTAACAGGGAGAGGGACTGAAGCTTTCTTT.

The chain is built from TRBV7-2 and TRBJ1-2; 11 bases fit TRBD1. With 1 base clipped from V and 8 bases from J, the junction kept 3 bases outside the gene matches. Germline lookup yields CDR1 SGHTA and CDR2 FQGNSA. CDR3 length: 14 residues. The CDR3 nucleotides read TGTGCCAGCAGCTTAGGGACAGGGGGCGACGGCTACACCTTC. Protein sequence: CASSLGTGGDGYTF.

The chain has TRBV4-3 and TRBJ1-4; D is perhaps TRBD1 (6 bases). Trimming stripped 1 base from V and 7 bases from J, with 16 bases between. Per germline, CDR1 LGHNA and CDR2 YSLEER. The CDR3 loop spans 16 amino acids. DNA of the CDR3: TGCGCCAGCAGCCAAGGGGGGAACGGCAGGGGTGAAAAACTGTTTTTT. Translation: CASSQGGNGRGEKLFF.

The V and J genes are TRBV29-1 and TRBJ2-1; 9 nucleotides align to TRBD1. The CDR3 is 11 amino acids. Germline assignment: CDR1 SQVTM and CDR2 ANQGSEA. The CDR3 is CGHRGLGEQFF. The CDR3, as DNA: TGCGGACACAGGGGGCTGGGTGAGCAGTTCTTC.